A selection of T cell receptor beta chains follows, all from one sample in a study of blood T cells in healthy people across ages. A single record per CDR3 protein comes from TCRdb applying MiXCR to the 5' RACE reads. The table lists about 1.5 million distinct CDR3 sequences, about 40% of them singletons, with approximately 7.9% in the top ten. The sequenced sample consisted of blood. The receptors were gathered from a woman aged 18-30 years in good health. CDR3s include the opening cysteine and the closing phenylalanine or tryptophan. Fields, in order: CDR3 length, clone size, J gene, D gene, V gene, CDR3 protein, CDR3 DNA. D genes are given only for firm matches. The size field is filled for only some rows; it gives once, few, many or a size class.

len: 17
abundance: -
j_gene: TRBJ2-1
d_gene: -
v_gene: TRBV12-3/TRBV12-4
CDR3aa: CASSFFAGTSPRGEQFF
CDR3nt: TGTGCCAGCAGTTTTTTCGCCGGGACCTCCCCCCGCGGTGAGCAGTTCTTC

len: 15
abundance: few
j_gene: TRBJ1-1
d_gene: TRBD1
v_gene: TRBV12-3/TRBV12-4
CDR3aa: CASSETGPKNTEAFF
CDR3nt: TGTGCCAGCAGTGAGACAGGGCCAAAGAACACTGAAGCTTTCTTT

len: 14
abundance: -
j_gene: TRBJ2-5
d_gene: -
v_gene: TRBV4-1
CDR3aa: CANSQESSRETQYF
CDR3nt: TGCGCCAACAGCCAAGAGTCTAGTAGGGAGACCCAGTACTTC

len: 14
abundance: once
j_gene: TRBJ2-5
d_gene: TRBD1
v_gene: TRBV7-9
CDR3aa: CASSAPRGPETQYF
CDR3nt: TGTGCCAGCAGCGCCCCAAGGGGGCCGGAGACCCAGTACTTC

len: 13
abundance: -
j_gene: TRBJ1-2
d_gene: -
v_gene: TRBV6-5
CDR3aa: CASGAGPGYGYTF
CDR3nt: TGTGCCAGCGGTGCCGGGCCAGGGTATGGCTACACCTTC

len: 15
abundance: few
j_gene: TRBJ2-7
d_gene: TRBD1
v_gene: TRBV7-2
CDR3aa: CASSSAGTVAYEQYF
CDR3nt: TGTGCCAGCAGCTCCGCCGGGACAGTAGCCTACGAGCAGTACTTC

len: 13
abundance: -
j_gene: TRBJ1-2
d_gene: -
v_gene: TRBV6-1
CDR3aa: CASSPSRVYGYTF
CDR3nt: TGTGCCAGCAGTCCGTCCCGGGTTTATGGCTACACCTTC

len: 13
abundance: -
j_gene: TRBJ2-5
d_gene: -
v_gene: TRBV10-3
CDR3aa: CATRFGSQETQYF
CDR3nt: TGTGCCACCCGATTCGGCTCGCAAGAGACCCAGTACTTC

len: 14
abundance: few
j_gene: TRBJ2-1
d_gene: TRBD1
v_gene: TRBV27
CDR3aa: CASSPDRVKNEQFF
CDR3nt: TGTGCCAGCAGCCCCGACAGGGTGAAGAATGAGCAGTTCTTC

len: 13
abundance: many
j_gene: TRBJ2-7
d_gene: -
v_gene: TRBV29-1
CDR3aa: CSVEQTGFYEQYF
CDR3nt: TGCAGCGTTGAACAGACAGGTTTCTACGAGCAGTACTTC

len: 15
abundance: -
j_gene: TRBJ2-6
d_gene: -
v_gene: TRBV11-2
CDR3aa: CASSLLLSGANVLTF
CDR3nt: TGTGCCAGCAGTTTATTGCTCTCTGGGGCCAACGTCCTGACTTTC

len: 14
abundance: -
j_gene: TRBJ2-3
d_gene: -
v_gene: TRBV7-2
CDR3aa: CASSSREFTDTQYF
CDR3nt: TGTGCCAGCAGCTCCCGGGAGTTCACAGATACGCAGTATTTT

len: 15
abundance: -
j_gene: TRBJ2-3
d_gene: TRBD2
v_gene: TRBV5-1
CDR3aa: CASRAGLGSSDTQYF
CDR3nt: TGCGCCAGCAGAGCTGGACTAGGGTCTTCAGATACGCAGTATTTT

len: 13
abundance: -
j_gene: TRBJ1-2
d_gene: TRBD1
v_gene: TRBV6-1
CDR3aa: CASSTGMNYGYTF
CDR3nt: TGTGCCAGCTCGACAGGGATGAACTATGGCTACACCTTC

len: 15
abundance: -
j_gene: TRBJ2-3
d_gene: -
v_gene: TRBV20-1
CDR3aa: CSAREQGGGGDTQYF
CDR3nt: TGCAGTGCTAGAGAACAGGGGGGAGGGGGAGATACGCAGTATTTT

len: 12
abundance: -
j_gene: TRBJ2-7
d_gene: TRBD2
v_gene: TRBV11-2
CDR3aa: CASSLDRGVEYF
CDR3nt: TGTGCCAGCAGCTTAGATCGGGGGGTGGAGTACTTC

len: 11
abundance: -
j_gene: TRBJ2-5
d_gene: -
v_gene: TRBV12-3/TRBV12-4
CDR3aa: CASSPSVTQYF
CDR3nt: TGTGCCAGCAGCCCTAGCGTGACCCAGTACTTC

len: 16
abundance: few
j_gene: TRBJ2-1
d_gene: TRBD2
v_gene: TRBV3-1
CDR3aa: CASSPLAGGPNNEQFF
CDR3nt: TGTGCCAGCAGCCCTTTAGCGGGGGGGCCAAACAATGAGCAGTTCTTC

len: 14
abundance: -
j_gene: TRBJ2-1
d_gene: TRBD2
v_gene: TRBV6-5
CDR3aa: CASTDGGAYNEQFF
CDR3nt: TGTGCCAGCACGGACGGGGGGGCCTACAATGAGCAGTTCTTC

len: 15
abundance: -
j_gene: TRBJ1-2
d_gene: -
v_gene: TRBV6-1
CDR3aa: CASTRDGLINYGYTF
CDR3nt: TGTGCCAGTACCCGAGACGGCCTTATTAACTATGGCTACACCTTC

len: 13
abundance: -
j_gene: TRBJ1-1
d_gene: -
v_gene: TRBV9
CDR3aa: CASSPHPSLEAFF
CDR3nt: TGTGCCAGCAGCCCCCATCCGTCCCTTGAAGCTTTCTTT

len: 13
abundance: few
j_gene: TRBJ1-1
d_gene: -
v_gene: TRBV29-1
CDR3aa: CSVEGGPEPEAFF
CDR3nt: TGCAGCGTTGAAGGTGGGCCAGAGCCTGAAGCTTTCTTT

len: 11
abundance: -
j_gene: TRBJ2-7
d_gene: -
v_gene: TRBV6-5
CDR3aa: CAIGQSYEQYF
CDR3nt: TGTGCCATCGGACAGTCCTACGAGCAGTACTTC

len: 16
abundance: few
j_gene: TRBJ2-6
d_gene: -
v_gene: TRBV28
CDR3aa: CASSLGGLSGANVLTF
CDR3nt: TGTGCCAGCAGTCTAGGCGGACTCTCTGGGGCCAACGTCCTGACTTTC

len: 16
abundance: -
j_gene: TRBJ2-1
d_gene: TRBD2
v_gene: TRBV6-5
CDR3aa: CASSYAPGGLYNEQFF
CDR3nt: TGTGCCAGCAGTTACGCGCCGGGGGGGCTGTACAATGAGCAGTTCTTC

len: 17
abundance: few
j_gene: TRBJ2-3
d_gene: TRBD2
v_gene: TRBV15
CDR3aa: CATSRDEASGRPDTQYF
CDR3nt: TGTGCCACCAGCAGAGATGAAGCTAGCGGGAGACCAGATACGCAGTATTTT

len: 17
abundance: -
j_gene: TRBJ2-5
d_gene: TRBD2
v_gene: TRBV7-2
CDR3aa: CASSLGLAGGWQETQYF
CDR3nt: TGTGCCAGCAGCTTAGGACTAGCGGGGGGTTGGCAAGAGACCCAGTACTTC

len: 15
abundance: -
j_gene: TRBJ2-1
d_gene: -
v_gene: TRBV10-3
CDR3aa: CTTVDPGTLPNEQFF
CDR3nt: TGTACCACGGTCGACCCCGGGACTCTCCCCAATGAGCAGTTCTTC

len: 12
abundance: few
j_gene: TRBJ2-3
d_gene: -
v_gene: TRBV20-1
CDR3aa: CSVYGRTDTQYF
CDR3nt: TGCAGTGTATACGGGAGAACAGATACGCAGTATTTT

len: 13
abundance: -
j_gene: TRBJ1-2
d_gene: TRBD1
v_gene: TRBV20-1
CDR3aa: CSAFRQGLYGYTF
CDR3nt: TGCAGTGCTTTTAGACAGGGACTCTATGGCTACACCTTC

len: 13
abundance: many
j_gene: TRBJ1-1
d_gene: -
v_gene: TRBV12-5
CDR3aa: CASGSNRNTEAFF
CDR3nt: TGTGCTAGTGGTTCGAACAGAAACACTGAAGCTTTCTTT

len: 14
abundance: -
j_gene: TRBJ2-4
d_gene: TRBD1
v_gene: TRBV24-1
CDR3aa: CATSETDRVNEQYF
CDR3nt: TGTGCCACCAGTGAAACGGACAGGGTCAATGAGCAGTACTTC

len: 11
abundance: -
j_gene: TRBJ2-1
d_gene: -
v_gene: TRBV7-6
CDR3aa: CAGSAANEQFF
CDR3nt: TGTGCCGGCAGCGCCGCGAATGAGCAGTTCTTC

len: 13
abundance: -
j_gene: TRBJ1-4
d_gene: -
v_gene: TRBV21-1
CDR3aa: CASSNGWNEKLFF
CDR3nt: TGCGCCAGCAGCAACGGTTGGAATGAAAAACTGTTTTTT

len: 16
abundance: -
j_gene: TRBJ2-7
d_gene: TRBD1
v_gene: TRBV18
CDR3aa: CASSTRNGTATCEQYF
CDR3nt: TGTGCCAGCTCTACCCGCAACGGGACAGCCACCTGCGAGCAGTACTTC

len: 14
abundance: -
j_gene: TRBJ2-3
d_gene: TRBD2
v_gene: TRBV30
CDR3aa: CAWNGAGGSDTQYF
CDR3nt: TGTGCCTGGAACGGAGCGGGAGGATCAGATACGCAGTATTTT

len: 15
abundance: -
j_gene: TRBJ1-2
d_gene: TRBD1
v_gene: TRBV6-1
CDR3aa: CASSRSGQGMRGYTF
CDR3nt: TGTGCCAGCAGTAGAAGTGGACAGGGGATGCGTGGCTACACCTTC

len: 11
abundance: -
j_gene: TRBJ2-1
d_gene: -
v_gene: TRBV10-3
CDR3aa: CATSESYEQFF
CDR3nt: TGTGCCACCAGTGAGTCGTATGAGCAGTTCTTC

len: 15
abundance: many
j_gene: TRBJ1-1
d_gene: TRBD1
v_gene: TRBV5-5
CDR3aa: CASSLSGTGNTEAFF
CDR3nt: TGTGCCAGCAGCCTCTCCGGGACAGGGAACACTGAAGCTTTCTTT

len: 15
abundance: -
j_gene: TRBJ2-3
d_gene: TRBD2
v_gene: TRBV5-4
CDR3aa: CASRLEAGATDTQYF
CDR3nt: TGTGCCAGCAGACTAGAGGCGGGAGCCACAGATACGCAGTATTTT

len: 14
abundance: few
j_gene: TRBJ2-7
d_gene: -
v_gene: TRBV27
CDR3aa: CASSLQDSTHEQYF
CDR3nt: TGTGCCAGCAGTTTACAGGACAGTACCCACGAGCAGTACTTC

len: 17
abundance: few
j_gene: TRBJ2-7
d_gene: TRBD2
v_gene: TRBV3-1
CDR3aa: CASSHSPRLAGIYEQYF
CDR3nt: TGTGCCAGCAGCCACAGCCCACGTCTAGCGGGAATCTACGAGCAGTACTTC

len: 14
abundance: -
j_gene: TRBJ2-5
d_gene: -
v_gene: TRBV5-6
CDR3aa: CASSLLVGGETQYF
CDR3nt: TGTGCCAGCAGCTTGTTAGTAGGGGGAGAGACCCAGTACTTC

len: 13
abundance: -
j_gene: TRBJ2-7
d_gene: -
v_gene: TRBV6-5
CDR3aa: CASIPRGLGEQYF
CDR3nt: TGTGCCAGCATTCCCAGAGGGCTTGGCGAGCAGTACTTC

len: 12
abundance: few
j_gene: TRBJ2-1
d_gene: -
v_gene: TRBV3-1
CDR3aa: CASSPTQREQFF
CDR3nt: TGTGCCAGCAGCCCGACCCAGCGTGAGCAGTTCTTC